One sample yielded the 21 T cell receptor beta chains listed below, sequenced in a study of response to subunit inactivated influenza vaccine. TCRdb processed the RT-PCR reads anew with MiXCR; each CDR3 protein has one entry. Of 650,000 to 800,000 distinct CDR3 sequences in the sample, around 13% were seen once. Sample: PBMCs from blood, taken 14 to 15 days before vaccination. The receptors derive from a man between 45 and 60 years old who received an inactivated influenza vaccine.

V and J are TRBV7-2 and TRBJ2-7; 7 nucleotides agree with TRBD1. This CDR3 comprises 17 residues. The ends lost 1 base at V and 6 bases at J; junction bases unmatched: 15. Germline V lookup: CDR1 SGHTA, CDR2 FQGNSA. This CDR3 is CASSLVPGTVILVEQYF. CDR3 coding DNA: TGTGCCAGCAGCTTAGTGCCGGGGACAGTGATCCTTGTCGAGCAGTACTTC. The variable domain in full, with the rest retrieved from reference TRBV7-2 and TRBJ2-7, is GAGVSQSPSNKVTEKGKDVELRCDPISGHTALYWYRQSLGQGLEFLIYFQGNSAPDKSGLPSDRFSAERTGGSVSTLTIQRTQQEDSAVYLCASSLVPGTVILVEQYFGPGTRLTVT.

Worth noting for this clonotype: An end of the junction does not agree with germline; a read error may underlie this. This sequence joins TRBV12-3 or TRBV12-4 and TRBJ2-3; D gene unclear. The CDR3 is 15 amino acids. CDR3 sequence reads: CASNLGGPSTDTQYF. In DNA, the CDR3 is TGTGCCAGCAATTTAGGTGGGCCTAGCACAGATACGCAGTATTTT.

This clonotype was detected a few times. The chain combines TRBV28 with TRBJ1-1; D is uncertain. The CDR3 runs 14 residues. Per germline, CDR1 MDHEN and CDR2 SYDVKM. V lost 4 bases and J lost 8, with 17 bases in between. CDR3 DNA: TGTGCCAGCAGTTCCCACCAGCCCCCGCGGGAAGCTTTCTTT. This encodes CASSSHQPPREAFF.

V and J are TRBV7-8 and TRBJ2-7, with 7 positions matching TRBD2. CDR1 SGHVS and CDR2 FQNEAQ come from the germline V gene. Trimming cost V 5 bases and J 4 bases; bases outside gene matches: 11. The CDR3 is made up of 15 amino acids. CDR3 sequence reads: CASSLRGEGGYEQYF. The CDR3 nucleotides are TGTGCCAGCAGCCTTCGGGGGGAGGGCGGGTACGAGCAGTACTTC. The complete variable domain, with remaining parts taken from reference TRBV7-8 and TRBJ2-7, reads GAGVSQSPRYKVAKRGQDVALRCDPISGHVSLFWYQQALGQGPEFLTYFQNEAQLDKSGLPSDRFFAERPEGSVSTLKIQRTQQEDSAVYLCASSLRGEGGYEQYFGPGTRLTVT.

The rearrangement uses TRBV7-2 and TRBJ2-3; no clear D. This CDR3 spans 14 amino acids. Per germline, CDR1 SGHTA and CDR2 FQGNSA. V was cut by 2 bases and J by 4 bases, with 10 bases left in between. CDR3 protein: CASSLSQVADTQYF. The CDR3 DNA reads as TGTGCCAGCAGCTTATCCCAGGTCGCAGATACGCAGTATTTT.

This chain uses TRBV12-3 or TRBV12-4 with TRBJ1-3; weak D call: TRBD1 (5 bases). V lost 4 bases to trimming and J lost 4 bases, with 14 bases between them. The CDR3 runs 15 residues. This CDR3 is CASSSLGRTGNTIYF. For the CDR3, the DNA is TGTGCCAGCAGTTCCTTAGGACGGACAGGAAACACCATATATTTT.

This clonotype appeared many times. The CDR3 loop reads CSAEGASNEKLFF. CDR3 coding DNA: TGCAGCGCCGAGGGGGCCTCTAATGAAAAACTGTTTTTT. The genes are TRBV29-1 and TRBJ1-4, with 7 bases identical to TRBD1. Trimming cost V 7 bases and J 3 bases; bases outside gene matches: 5. Germline V gene data show CDR1 as SQVTM and CDR2 as ANQGSEA. This CDR3 contains 13 residues.

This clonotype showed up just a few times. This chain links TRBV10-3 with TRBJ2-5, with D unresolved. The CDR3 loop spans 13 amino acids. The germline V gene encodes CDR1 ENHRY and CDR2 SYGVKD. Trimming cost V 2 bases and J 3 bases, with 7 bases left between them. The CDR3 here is CAISETAEETQYF. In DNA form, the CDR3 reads TGTGCCATCAGTGAGACAGCTGAAGAGACCCAGTACTTC.

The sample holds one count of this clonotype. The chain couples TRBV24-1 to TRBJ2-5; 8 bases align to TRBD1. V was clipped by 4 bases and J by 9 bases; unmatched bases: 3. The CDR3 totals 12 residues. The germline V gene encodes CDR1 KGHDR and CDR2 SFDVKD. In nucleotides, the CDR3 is TGTGCCACCAGTGAATACAGGGGGGCCCAGTACTTC. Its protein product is CATSEYRGAQYF.

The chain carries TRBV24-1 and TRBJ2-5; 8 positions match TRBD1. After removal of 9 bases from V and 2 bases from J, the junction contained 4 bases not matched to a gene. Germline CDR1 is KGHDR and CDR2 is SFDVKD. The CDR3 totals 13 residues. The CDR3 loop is CATGGTGQETQYF. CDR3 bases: TGTGCCACCGGCGGGACAGGACAAGAGACCCAGTACTTC.

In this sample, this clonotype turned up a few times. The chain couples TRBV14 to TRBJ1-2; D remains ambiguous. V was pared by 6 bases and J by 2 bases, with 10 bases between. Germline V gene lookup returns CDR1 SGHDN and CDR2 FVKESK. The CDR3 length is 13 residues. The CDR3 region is CASSSARNYGYTF. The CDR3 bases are TGTGCCAGCAGTTCGGCCAGAAACTATGGCTACACCTTC. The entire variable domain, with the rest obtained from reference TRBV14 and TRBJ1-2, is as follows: EAGVTQFPSHSVIEKGQTVTLRCDPISGHDNLYWYRRVMGKEIKFLLHFVKESKQDESGMPNNRFLAERTGGTYSTLKVQPAELEDSGVYFCASSSARNYGYTFGSGTRLTVV.

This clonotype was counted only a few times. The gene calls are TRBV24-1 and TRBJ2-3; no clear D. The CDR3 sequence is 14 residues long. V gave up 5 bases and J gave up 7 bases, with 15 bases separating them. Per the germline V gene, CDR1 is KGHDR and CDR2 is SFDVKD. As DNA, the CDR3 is TGTGCCACCAGTGTTAACGGGTTCGAACATACGCAGTATTTT. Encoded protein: CATSVNGFEHTQYF.

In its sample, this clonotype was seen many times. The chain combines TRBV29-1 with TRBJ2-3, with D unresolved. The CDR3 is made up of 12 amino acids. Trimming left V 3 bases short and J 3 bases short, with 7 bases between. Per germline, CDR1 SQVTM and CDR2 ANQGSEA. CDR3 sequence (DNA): TGCAGCGTTGAGCTAGGTACAGATACGCAGTATTTT. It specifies CSVELGTDTQYF.

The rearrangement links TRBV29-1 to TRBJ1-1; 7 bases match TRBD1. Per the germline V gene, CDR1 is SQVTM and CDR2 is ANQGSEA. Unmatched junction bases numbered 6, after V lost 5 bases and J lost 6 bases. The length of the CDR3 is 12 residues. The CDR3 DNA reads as TGCAGCGTTTCCGGACAGGACGCTGAAGCTTTCTTT. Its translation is CSVSGQDAEAFF.

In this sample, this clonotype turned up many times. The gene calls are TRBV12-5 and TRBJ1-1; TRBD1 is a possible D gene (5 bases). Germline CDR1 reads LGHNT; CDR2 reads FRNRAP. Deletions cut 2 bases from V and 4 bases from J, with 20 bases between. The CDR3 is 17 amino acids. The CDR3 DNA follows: TGTGCTAGTGGTTTGTGGCAGGGAGGTTTGAGTGGCACTGAAGCTTTCTTT. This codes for CASGLWQGGLSGTEAFF.

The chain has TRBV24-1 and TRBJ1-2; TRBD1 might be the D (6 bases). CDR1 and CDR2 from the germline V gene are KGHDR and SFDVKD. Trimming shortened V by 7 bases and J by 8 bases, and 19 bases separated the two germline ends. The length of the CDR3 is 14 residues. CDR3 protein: CATSPGATSPGYTF. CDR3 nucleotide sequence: TGTGCCACCAGCCCAGGGGCCACCTCGCCCGGCTACACCTTC.

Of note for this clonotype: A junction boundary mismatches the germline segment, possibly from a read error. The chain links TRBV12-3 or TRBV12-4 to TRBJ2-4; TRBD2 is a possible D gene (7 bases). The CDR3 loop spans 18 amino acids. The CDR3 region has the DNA TGTGCCTGCAGTTTAGCCGTTGCGGGGGCCCGGGCCAAAAACATTCAGTACTTC. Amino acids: CACSLAVAGARAKNIQYF.

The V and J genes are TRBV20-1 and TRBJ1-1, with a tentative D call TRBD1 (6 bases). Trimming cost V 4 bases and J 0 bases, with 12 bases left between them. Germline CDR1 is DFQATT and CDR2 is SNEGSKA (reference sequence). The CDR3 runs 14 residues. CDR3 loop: CSAKRGGVNTEAFF. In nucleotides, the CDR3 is TGCAGTGCTAAGAGGGGGGGAGTGAACACTGAAGCTTTCTTT.

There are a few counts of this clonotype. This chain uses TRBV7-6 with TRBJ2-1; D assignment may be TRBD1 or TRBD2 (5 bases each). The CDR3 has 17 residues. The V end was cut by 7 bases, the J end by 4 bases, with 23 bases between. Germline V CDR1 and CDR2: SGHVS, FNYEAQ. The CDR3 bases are TGTGCCAGCACCGAGGGGTTCGGAGCGGCCGGTTACAATGAGCAGTTCTTC. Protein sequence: CASTEGFGAAGYNEQFF.

In DNA form, the CDR3 reads TGTGCCAGCAGCGAGTCATGGTCCGAGACCCAGTACTTC. This gives the protein CASSESWSETQYF. This chain links TRBV5-4 with TRBJ2-5, with D unresolved. Trimming took 4 bases from V and 5 from J, leaving 12 bases between them. This CDR3 spans 13 amino acids. Germline values: CDR1 SGHNT, CDR2 YYREEE (reference sequence).

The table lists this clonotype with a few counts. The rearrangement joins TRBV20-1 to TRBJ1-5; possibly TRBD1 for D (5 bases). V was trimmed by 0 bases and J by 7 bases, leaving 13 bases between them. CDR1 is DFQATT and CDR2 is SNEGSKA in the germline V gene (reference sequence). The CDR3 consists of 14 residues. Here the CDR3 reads CSARDVGGHQPQHF. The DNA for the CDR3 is TGCAGTGCTAGAGATGTGGGCGGACACCAGCCCCAGCATTTT.